This entry is about one T cell receptor (beta chain). The data stem from a study of control samples from healthy donors and cancer patients. V lost 6 bases and J lost 3; bases outside the gene matches: 5. Germline-derived CDR1 and CDR2 are MNHGY and SVAAGI. This CDR3 is built from 14 residues. Libraries were prepared by immunoSEQ multiplex PCR; TCRdb keeps only in-frame clonotypes and omits some of them. The profile shows about 60,000 clones, approximately 90% of them singletons. The sample consisted of PBMCs. The TCR was taken from a woman between 50 and 59 years old with colorectal cancer. The J gene is TRBJ1-5, the V gene TRBV6-9; 7 nucleotides align to TRBD1. This chain's CDR3 is CASRKGALNQPQHF. As DNA, the CDR3 is TGTGCCAGCAGAAAGGGGGCACTCAATCAGCCCCAGCATTTT.